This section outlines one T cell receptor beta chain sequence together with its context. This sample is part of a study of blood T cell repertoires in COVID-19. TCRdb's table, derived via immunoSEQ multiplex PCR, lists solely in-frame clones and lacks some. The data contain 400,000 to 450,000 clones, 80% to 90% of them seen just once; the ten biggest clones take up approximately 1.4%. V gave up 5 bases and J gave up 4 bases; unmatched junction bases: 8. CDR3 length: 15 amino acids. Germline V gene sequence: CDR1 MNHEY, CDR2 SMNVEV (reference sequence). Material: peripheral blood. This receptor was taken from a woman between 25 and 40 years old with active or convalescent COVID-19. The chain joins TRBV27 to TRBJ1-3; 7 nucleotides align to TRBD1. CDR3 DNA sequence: TGTGCCAGCAGTCCTAAGACAGGGTTCGGAAACACCATATATTTT. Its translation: CASSPKTGFGNTIYF.